The 23 T cell receptor beta chains in this list originate from one sample, sequenced in a study of PD-L1 blockade in urothelial cancer. The table came from immunoSEQ multiplex PCR; TCRdb's copy has only in-frame clones and leaves some out. The table includes around 46,000 clones, 82% detected once. As to time point: peripheral blood 6 weeks after treatment start. The sequencing here drew on PBMCs, taken around atezolizumab (anti-PD-L1) treatment. The receptors here all came from a man in his sixties with urothelial cancer.

This clone came up a few times. V and J are TRBV19 and TRBJ2-1; the match to TRBD2 covers 8 bases. The CDR3 has 15 residues. V was pared by 7 bases and J by 2 bases, with 7 bases of the junction left unmatched. CDR1 is LNHDA, CDR2 SQIVND, per germline (reference sequence). CDR3 nucleotides: TGTGCCAGTAAAGGGGCGGGAGGAGCCTACAATGAGCAGTTCTTC. It translates to CASKGAGGAYNEQFF.

The chain joins TRBV14 to TRBJ2-1; 7 nucleotides match TRBD2. This CDR3 is built from 12 residues. Trimming took 4 bases from V and 10 from J; bases not matched to a gene: 4. Germline V lookup: CDR1 SGHDN, CDR2 FVKESK. The CDR3 loop is CASSPTSLEQFF. Here the CDR3 DNA reads TGTGCCAGCAGCCCGACTAGCTTGGAGCAGTTCTTC.

The rearrangement joins TRBV5-4 to TRBJ2-3, with TRBD2 matching 14 bases. Losses at the gene ends were 4 bases for V and 6 bases for J; bases not matched to a gene: 4. Germline values: CDR1 SGHNT, CDR2 YYREEE (reference sequence). The CDR3 is 15 amino acids. The chain's CDR3 is CASSTGLAGADTQYF. In nucleotides, the CDR3 is TGTGCCAGCAGCACGGGACTAGCGGGGGCGGATACGCAGTATTTT.

This chain connects TRBV5-6 to TRBJ1-5, with D perhaps TRBD1 (6 bases). V was pared by 4 bases and J by 4 bases, with 12 bases between. The CDR3 extends over 14 amino acids. The V gene's germline CDR1 is SGHDT and CDR2 YYEEEE. This CDR3 is CASSRGQNNQPQHF. As DNA, the CDR3 is TGTGCCAGCAGCAGGGGACAAAATAATCAGCCCCAGCATTTT.

V and J are TRBV19 and TRBJ2-1; 13 positions match TRBD2. The CDR3 covers 15 residues. Trimming took 6 bases from V and 5 from J; bases not matched to a gene: 4. The germline V gene has CDR1 LNHDA and CDR2 SQIVND (reference sequence). Written as DNA, the CDR3 is TGTGCCAGTAGCCTACTAGCGGGGGGGGACAATGAGCAGTTCTTC. This codes for CASSLLAGGDNEQFF.

V usage is TRBV6-5 and J usage is TRBJ2-5; D is possibly TRBD1 (5 bases). Germline V gene sequence: CDR1 MNHEY, CDR2 SVGAGI. The CDR3 extends over 13 amino acids. Trimming removed 5 bases from V and 7 bases from J, with 14 bases in between. The CDR3 DNA sequence: TGTGCCAGCAGTCCACCCTATCAGGGGACCCAGTACTTC. It translates to CASSPPYQGTQYF.

The chain is built from TRBV21-1 and TRBJ2-7; the DNA was not used to check the table's D call, TRBD1. TRBV21-1 is reported as a pseudogene. CDR3 length: 16 residues. CDR3 in amino acids: CASSKTRTGGSYEQYF. DNA for the CDR3: TGTGCCAGCAGCAAAACGAGGACAGGCGGGTCCTACGAGCAGTACTTC.

This chain links TRBV2 with TRBJ2-7, with TRBD1 matching 8 bases. With 8 bases clipped from V and 3 bases from J, the junction kept 12 bases outside the gene matches. Germline V gives CDR1 SNHLY, CDR2 FYNNEI. The length of the CDR3 is 15 residues. CDR3 protein: CASLLSGGAIYEQYF. The CDR3 DNA reads as TGTGCCAGCCTACTGTCAGGGGGCGCGATCTACGAGCAGTACTTC. The complete variable domain, with remaining parts taken from reference TRBV2 and TRBJ2-7, reads EPEVTQTPSHQVTQMGQEVILRCVPISNHLYFYWYRQILGQKVEFLVSFYNNEISEKSEIFDDQFSVERPDGSNFTLKIRSTKLEDSAMYFCASLLSGGAIYEQYFGPGTRLTVT.

This clone was observed a few times. The gene calls are TRBV4-2 and TRBJ2-5; 8 bases are shared with TRBD1. Looked up from germline, CDR1 is LGHNA and CDR2 is YNFKEQ. V was clipped by 0 bases and J by 6 bases; unmatched bases: 15. This CDR3 region has 18 residues. The CDR3: CASSQDPDRGPGMKTQYF. In DNA form, the CDR3 reads TGTGCCAGCAGCCAAGATCCCGACAGGGGACCTGGGATGAAGACCCAGTACTTC.

V and J are TRBV15 and TRBJ1-4, with TRBD1 identical over 8 bases. Trimming removed 8 bases from V and 7 bases from J; junction bases left unmatched: 6. Per the germline V gene, CDR1 is LNHNV and CDR2 is YYDKDF (reference sequence). The CDR3 is 13 residues long. The CDR3 is CATCGTGSEKLFF. The CDR3 nucleotides read TGTGCCACCTGCGGGACAGGTAGTGAAAAACTGTTTTTT.

The chain carries TRBV2 and TRBJ1-1; D is perhaps TRBD1 (6 bases). Germline assignment: CDR1 SNHLY and CDR2 FYNNEI. The CDR3 extends over 14 amino acids. V was cut by 7 bases and J by 7 bases, with 19 bases left in between. The CDR3 loop reads CASTSPEGQLEAFF. In DNA, the CDR3 is TGTGCCAGCACCTCCCCTGAGGGACAACTTGAAGCTTTCTTT.

The chain has TRBV30 and TRBJ2-6, with D possibly matching TRBD1 (6 bases). The ends were cut back, 0 bases at V and 3 bases at J, with 12 bases in the middle. The CDR3 length is 16 residues. CDR1 and CDR2 from the germline V gene are GTSNPN and SVGIG (reference sequence). The CDR3 nucleotides read TGTGCCTGGAGTGTCCTACAGGGTTATGGGGCCAACGTCCTGACTTTC. Its translation is CAWSVLQGYGANVLTF.

V gene TRBV28 combines with J gene TRBJ2-1; the D gene is possibly TRBD1 (6 bases). Deletions cut 6 bases from V and 8 bases from J, with 26 bases between. The CDR3 length is 17 residues. Germline CDR1 MDHEN, CDR2 SYDVKM. The CDR3 loop is CASSPDGVGTPNDEQFF. DNA for the CDR3: TGTGCCAGCAGCCCAGACGGCGTCGGGACACCCAACGATGAGCAGTTCTTC.

V gene TRBV19 combines with J gene TRBJ2-7, with D unclear. V lost 1 base, J lost 3 bases, and 13 bases lay in between. Germline assignment: CDR1 LNHDA and CDR2 SQIVND (reference sequence). The CDR3 sequence is 15 residues long. This CDR3 is CASSIAPGRVYEQYF. CDR3 DNA sequence: TGTGCCAGTAGTATAGCCCCAGGAAGAGTCTACGAGCAGTACTTC.

This chain connects TRBV28 to TRBJ1-2; no firm D call. V gave up 4 bases and J gave up 4 bases, with 4 bases separating them. Germline values: CDR1 MDHEN, CDR2 SYDVKM. The CDR3 has 11 amino acids. The CDR3 DNA reads TGTGCCAGCAGTTGGCTCTATGGCTACACCTTC. Its protein is CASSWLYGYTF.

This chain joins TRBV11-3 and TRBJ2-7, with D possibly being TRBD1 (6 bases). V was clipped by 10 bases and J by 1 base, with 17 bases between them. In germline, CDR1 is SGHNT, CDR2 YENEEA. This CDR3 has 14 residues. The CDR3 is CATIAQGQSYEQYF. DNA for the CDR3: TGTGCCACCATAGCCCAGGGGCAATCCTACGAGCAGTACTTC.

The gene calls are TRBV5-4 and TRBJ2-7; maybe TRBD1 (6 bases). Germline values: CDR1 SGHNT, CDR2 YYREEE (reference sequence). V lost 0 bases and J lost 5, with 12 bases in between. The length of the CDR3 is 14 residues. The DNA of the CDR3 is TGTGCCAGCAGCTTGGCAGGGGAAAGACACGAGCAGTACTTC. Translated, it gives CASSLAGERHEQYF.

The rearrangement joins TRBV28 to TRBJ2-7; TRBD1 matches 8 bases. This CDR3 comprises 14 residues. Germline CDR1 reads MDHEN; CDR2 reads SYDVKM. With 7 bases clipped from V and 0 bases from J, the junction kept 5 bases outside the gene matches. The CDR3: CASITGGGSYEQYF. In nucleotides, the CDR3 is TGTGCCAGCATTACAGGGGGTGGCTCCTACGAGCAGTACTTC.

J is TRBJ1-5 and V is TRBV11-2; perhaps TRBD1 as D (6 bases). CDR3 length: 15 residues. The germline gives CDR1 SGHAT, CDR2 FQNNGV. V was cut by 0 bases and J by 2 bases, with 8 bases left in between. The CDR3 region has the DNA TGTGCCAGCAGCTTAGAACAGGGCGGCAATCAGCCCCAGCATTTT. Amino acid sequence: CASSLEQGGNQPQHF.

The chain links TRBV2 to TRBJ1-2; D call uncertain. CDR1 and CDR2 from the germline V gene are SNHLY and FYNNEI. The CDR3 has 14 amino acids. Trimming removed 4 bases from V and 3 bases from J, with 12 bases in between. This CDR3 reads CASSGGGRDYGYTF. CDR3 sequence (DNA): TGTGCCAGCAGTGGAGGAGGGCGGGACTATGGCTACACCTTC. Based on the CDR3 plus reference TRBV2 and TRBJ1-2, the full variable domain is EPEVTQTPSHQVTQMGQEVILRCVPISNHLYFYWYRQILGQKVEFLVSFYNNEISEKSEIFDDQFSVERPDGSNFTLKIRSTKLEDSAMYFCASSGGGRDYGYTFGSGTRLTVV.

The gene calls are TRBV5-1 and TRBJ2-1; the D gene is possibly TRBD1 (5 bases). Germline assignment: CDR1 SGHRS and CDR2 YFSETQ. Trimming pared 5 bases from V and 8 bases from J, leaving 11 bases between. This CDR3 is 12 amino acids long. The CDR3 here is CASSTGFDEQFF. The CDR3 nucleotides read TGCGCCAGCAGTACAGGCTTCGATGAGCAGTTCTTC.

The chain has TRBV5-1 and TRBJ2-7; no clear D gene. Germline V gives CDR1 SGHRS, CDR2 YFSETQ. The CDR3 covers 14 residues. With 4 bases removed from V and 0 bases from J, the gap between germline ends came to 11 bases. Here the CDR3 reads CASSTRGSSYEQYF. The CDR3 bases are TGCGCCAGCAGCACCCGAGGCAGCTCCTACGAGCAGTACTTC.

This chain connects TRBV19 to TRBJ1-4, with a tentative D call TRBD1 (6 bases). Looked up from germline, CDR1 is LNHDA and CDR2 is SQIVND (reference sequence). The CDR3 totals 12 residues. V was shortened by 7 bases and J by 7 bases, with 10 bases between the two germline ends. The CDR3 here is CASTQGIEKLFF. For the CDR3, the DNA is TGTGCCAGTACTCAGGGGATTGAAAAACTGTTTTTT.